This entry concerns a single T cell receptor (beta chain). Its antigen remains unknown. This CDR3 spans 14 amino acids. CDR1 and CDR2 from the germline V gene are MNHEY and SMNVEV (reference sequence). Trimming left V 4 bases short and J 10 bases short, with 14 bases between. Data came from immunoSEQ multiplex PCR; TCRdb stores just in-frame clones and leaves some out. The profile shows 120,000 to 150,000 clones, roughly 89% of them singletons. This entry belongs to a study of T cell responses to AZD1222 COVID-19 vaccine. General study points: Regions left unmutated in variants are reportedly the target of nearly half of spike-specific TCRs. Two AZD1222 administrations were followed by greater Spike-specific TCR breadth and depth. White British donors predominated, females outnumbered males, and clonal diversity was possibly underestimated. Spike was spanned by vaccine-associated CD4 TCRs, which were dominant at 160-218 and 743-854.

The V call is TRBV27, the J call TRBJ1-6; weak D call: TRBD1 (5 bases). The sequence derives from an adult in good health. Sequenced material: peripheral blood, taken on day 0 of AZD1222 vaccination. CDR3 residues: CASSSGAAVSPLHF. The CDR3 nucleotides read TGTGCCAGCAGTTCTGGGGCGGCCGTATCACCCCTCCACTTT.